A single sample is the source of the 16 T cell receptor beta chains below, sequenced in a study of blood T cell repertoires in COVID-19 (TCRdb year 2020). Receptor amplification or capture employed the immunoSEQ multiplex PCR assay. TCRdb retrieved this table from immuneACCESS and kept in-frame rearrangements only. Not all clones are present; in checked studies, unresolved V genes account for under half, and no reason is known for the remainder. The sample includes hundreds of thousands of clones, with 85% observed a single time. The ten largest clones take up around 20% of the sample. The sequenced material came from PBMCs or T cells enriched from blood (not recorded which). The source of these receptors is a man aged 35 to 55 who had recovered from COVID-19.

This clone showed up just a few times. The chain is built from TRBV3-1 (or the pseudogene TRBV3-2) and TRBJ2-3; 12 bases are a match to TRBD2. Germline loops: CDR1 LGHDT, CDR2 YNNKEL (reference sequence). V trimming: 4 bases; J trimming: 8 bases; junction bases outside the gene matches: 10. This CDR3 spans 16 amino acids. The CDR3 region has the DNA TGTGCCAGCAGCCCTCTCCCTAGCGGGAGGGCCGCTACGCAGTATTTT. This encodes CASSPLPSGRAATQYF.

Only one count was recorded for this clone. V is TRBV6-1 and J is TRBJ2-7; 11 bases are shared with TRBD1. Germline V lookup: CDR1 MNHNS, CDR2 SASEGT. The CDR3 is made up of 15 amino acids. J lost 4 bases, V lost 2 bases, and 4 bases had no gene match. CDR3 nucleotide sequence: TGTGCCAGCAGTGAATATGGGACAGGGGGATACGAGCAGTACTTC. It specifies CASSEYGTGGYEQYF.

The CDR3 spells CASSLEIYNEQFF. The CDR3 nucleotides are TGTGCCAGCAGTCTGGAGATCTACAATGAGCAGTTCTTC. The chain employs TRBV6-2 or TRBV6-3 and TRBJ2-1; D is unresolved. This CDR3 has 13 amino acids. V was clipped by 5 bases and J by 3 bases, with 8 bases between them. CDR1 is MNHEY, CDR2 SVGEGT, per germline.

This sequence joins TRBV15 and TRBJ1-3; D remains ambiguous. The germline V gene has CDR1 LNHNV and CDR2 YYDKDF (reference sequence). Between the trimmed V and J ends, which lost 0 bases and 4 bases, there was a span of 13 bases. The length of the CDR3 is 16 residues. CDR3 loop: CATSRDRRQGGNTIYF. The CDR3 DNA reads TGTGCCACCAGCAGAGATCGACGACAAGGAGGAAACACCATATATTTT.

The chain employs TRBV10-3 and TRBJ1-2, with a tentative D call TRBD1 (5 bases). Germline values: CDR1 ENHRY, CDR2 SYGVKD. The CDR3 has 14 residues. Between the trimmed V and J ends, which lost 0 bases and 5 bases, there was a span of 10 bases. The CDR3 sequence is CAISESRQSYGYTF. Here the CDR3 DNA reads TGTGCCATCAGTGAGTCGAGACAGAGTTATGGCTACACCTTC.

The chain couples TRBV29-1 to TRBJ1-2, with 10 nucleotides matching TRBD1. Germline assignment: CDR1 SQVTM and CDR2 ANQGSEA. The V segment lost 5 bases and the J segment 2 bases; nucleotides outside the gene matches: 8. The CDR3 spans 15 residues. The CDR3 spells CSVRTGGIINYGYTF. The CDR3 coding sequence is TGCAGCGTTCGGACAGGGGGGATAATAAACTATGGCTACACCTTC.

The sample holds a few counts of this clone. The CDR3 DNA is TGTGCCAGCAGCCCCCCTAGCGGGAACTACGAGCAGTACTTC. Amino acid sequence: CASSPPSGNYEQYF. This chain connects TRBV7-2 to TRBJ2-7; 9 nucleotides match TRBD2. V trimming: 5 bases; J trimming: 3 bases; junction bases outside the gene matches: 5. From germline, CDR1 is SGHTA and CDR2 FQGNSA. The CDR3 extends over 14 amino acids.

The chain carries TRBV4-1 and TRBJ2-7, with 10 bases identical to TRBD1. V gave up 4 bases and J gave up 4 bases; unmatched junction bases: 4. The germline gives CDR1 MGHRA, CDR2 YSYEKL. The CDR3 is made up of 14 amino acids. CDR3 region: CASSPGQGSYEQYF. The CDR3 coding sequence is TGCGCCAGCAGCCCGGGACAGGGGTCTTACGAGCAGTACTTC.

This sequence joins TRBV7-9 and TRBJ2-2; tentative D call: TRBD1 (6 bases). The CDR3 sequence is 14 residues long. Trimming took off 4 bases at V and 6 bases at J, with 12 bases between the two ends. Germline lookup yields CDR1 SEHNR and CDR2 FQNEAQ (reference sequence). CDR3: CASSWLQGPGELFF. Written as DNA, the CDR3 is TGTGCCAGCAGCTGGCTACAGGGACCCGGGGAGCTGTTTTTT.

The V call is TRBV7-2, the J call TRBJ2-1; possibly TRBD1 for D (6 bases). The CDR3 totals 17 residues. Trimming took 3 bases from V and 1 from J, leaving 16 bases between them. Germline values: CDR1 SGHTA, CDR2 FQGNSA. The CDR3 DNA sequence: TGTGCCAGCAGCTTTCCGGACAGAGGGGTGTCCTACAATGAGCAGTTCTTC. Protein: CASSFPDRGVSYNEQFF.

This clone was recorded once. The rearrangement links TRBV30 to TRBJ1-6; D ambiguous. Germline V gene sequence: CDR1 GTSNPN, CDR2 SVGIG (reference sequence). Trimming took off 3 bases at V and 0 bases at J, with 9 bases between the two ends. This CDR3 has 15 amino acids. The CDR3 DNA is TGTGCCTGGAGACTTGATAGCTCCTATAATTCACCCCTCCACTTT. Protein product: CAWRLDSSYNSPLHF.

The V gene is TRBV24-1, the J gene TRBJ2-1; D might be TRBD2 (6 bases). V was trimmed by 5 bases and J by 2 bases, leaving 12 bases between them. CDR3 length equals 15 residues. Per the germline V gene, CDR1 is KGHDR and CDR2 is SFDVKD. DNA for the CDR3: TGTGCCACCAGTGCCCGGGGGTCGGCCTACAATGAGCAGTTCTTC. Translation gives CATSARGSAYNEQFF.

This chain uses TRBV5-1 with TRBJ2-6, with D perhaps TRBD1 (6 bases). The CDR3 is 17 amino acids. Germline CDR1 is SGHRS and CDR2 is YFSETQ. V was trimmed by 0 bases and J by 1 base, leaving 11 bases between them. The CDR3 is CASSLEAGESGANVLTF. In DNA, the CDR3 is TGCGCCAGCAGCTTGGAGGCAGGGGAATCTGGGGCCAACGTCCTGACTTTC.

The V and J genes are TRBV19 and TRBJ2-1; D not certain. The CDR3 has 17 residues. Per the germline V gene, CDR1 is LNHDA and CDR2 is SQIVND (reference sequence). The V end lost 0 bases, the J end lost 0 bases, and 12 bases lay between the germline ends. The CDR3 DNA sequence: TGTGCCAGTAGTATAGACTCGCAGGCCAGCTCCTACAATGAGCAGTTCTTC. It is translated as CASSIDSQASSYNEQFF.

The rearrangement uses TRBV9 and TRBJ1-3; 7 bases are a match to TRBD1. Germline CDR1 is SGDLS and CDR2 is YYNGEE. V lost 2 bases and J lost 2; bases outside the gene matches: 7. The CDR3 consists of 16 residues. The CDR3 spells CASSVGQERPGNTIYF. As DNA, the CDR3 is TGTGCCAGCAGCGTTGGACAGGAGAGGCCTGGAAACACCATATATTTT. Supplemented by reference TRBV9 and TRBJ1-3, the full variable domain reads DSGVTQTPKHLITATGQRVTLRCSPRSGDLSVYWYQQSLDQGLQFLIQYYNGEERAKGNILERFSAQQFPDLHSELNLSSLELGDSALYFCASSVGQERPGNTIYFGEGSWLTVV.

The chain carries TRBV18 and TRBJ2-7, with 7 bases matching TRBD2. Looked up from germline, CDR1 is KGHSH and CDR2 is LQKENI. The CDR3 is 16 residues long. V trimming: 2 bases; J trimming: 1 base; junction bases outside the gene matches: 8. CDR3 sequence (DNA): TGTGCCAGCTCACCAAGGCGGGGCGGGAGTTCCTACGAGCAGTACTTC. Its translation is CASSPRRGGSSYEQYF.